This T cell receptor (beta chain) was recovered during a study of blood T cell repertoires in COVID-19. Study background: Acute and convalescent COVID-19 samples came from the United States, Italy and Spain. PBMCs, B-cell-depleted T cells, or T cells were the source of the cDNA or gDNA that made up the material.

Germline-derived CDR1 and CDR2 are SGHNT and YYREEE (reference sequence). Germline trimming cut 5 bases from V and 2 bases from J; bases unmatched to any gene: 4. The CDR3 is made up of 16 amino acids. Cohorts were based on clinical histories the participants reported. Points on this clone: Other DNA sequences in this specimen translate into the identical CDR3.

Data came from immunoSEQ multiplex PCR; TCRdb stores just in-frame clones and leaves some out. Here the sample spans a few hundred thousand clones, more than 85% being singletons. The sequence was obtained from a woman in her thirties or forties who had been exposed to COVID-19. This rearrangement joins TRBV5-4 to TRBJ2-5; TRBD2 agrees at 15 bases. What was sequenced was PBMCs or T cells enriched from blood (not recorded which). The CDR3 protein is CASRQGLAGGQETQYF. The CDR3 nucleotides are TGTGCCAGCAGACAAGGACTAGCGGGGGGGCAAGAGACCCAGTACTTC.